Listed here are 9 T cell receptor beta chains from one sample, sequenced in a study of identical twins. TCRdb reprocessed the 5' RACE reads via MiXCR and lists one record per CDR3 protein. The sample yields 1.5 million or so distinct CDR3 sequences, under 35% seen once. Sequenced: cord blood. The receptors here all came from a newborn girl in good health.

The gene calls are TRBV29-1 and TRBJ2-3, with 10 bases that match TRBD2. CDR1 is SQVTM, CDR2 ANQGSEA, per germline. There are 14 residues in the CDR3. Trimming removed 4 bases from V and 3 bases from J; junction bases left unmatched: 4. DNA of the CDR3: TGCAGCGTTGGGGCTAGCGGGAGAACAGATACGCAGTATTTT. Translating it yields CSVGASGRTDTQYF.

This clonotype was found a few times. The CDR3 protein is CASSPVVESGKAFF. CDR3 DNA sequence: TGTGCCAGCAGTCCCGTGGTCGAATCGGGGAAAGCTTTCTTT. The rearrangement links TRBV6-6 to TRBJ1-1; unclear D gene. Trimming stripped 5 bases from V and 9 bases from J, with 19 bases between. CDR3 size: 14 residues. CDR1 is MNHNY and CDR2 is SVGAGI in the germline V gene (reference sequence).

V is TRBV27 and J is TRBJ1-5; D not certain. CDR1 is MNHEY, CDR2 SMNVEV, per germline (reference sequence). This CDR3 has 16 amino acids. V shed 3 bases and J shed 0 bases, with 12 bases lying between them. DNA of the CDR3: TGTGCCAGCAGTTTTGGGGTGGTCAATAGCAATCAGCCCCAGCATTTT. It encodes CASSFGVVNSNQPQHF.

This chain links TRBV24-1 with TRBJ1-5, with D possibly being TRBD1 (6 bases). The CDR3 covers 17 residues. V was clipped by 4 bases and J by 4 bases, with 19 bases between them. The germline CDR1 and CDR2 sequences are KGHDR and SFDVKD. Here the CDR3 reads CATSEGVRTASNQPQHF. CDR3 sequence (DNA): TGTGCCACCAGTGAGGGAGTAAGGACAGCCAGTAATCAGCCCCAGCATTTT.

This sequence joins TRBV5-6 and TRBJ2-5, with D possibly being TRBD1 (6 bases). The J call may not be correct, given that the DNA end is closer to TRBJ2-1. The CDR3 runs to 14 residues. In germline, CDR1 is SGHDT, CDR2 YYEEEE. The CDR3 protein is CASSLKLGQETQFF. The CDR3 coding sequence is TGTGCCAGCAGCTTGAAGTTGGGACAAGAGACCCAGTTCTTC.

Comment on this clonotype: Given the absence of the conserved phenylalanine or tryptophan at the CDR3 end, a read error is likely. V and J are TRBV20-1 and TRBJ2-7, with D perhaps matching TRBD1 (5 bases). This CDR3 spans 14 amino acids. Germline values: CDR1 DFQATT, CDR2 SNEGSKA (reference sequence). Trimming took off 0 bases at V and 3 bases at J, with 12 bases between the two ends. For the CDR3, the DNA is TGCAGTGCTAGAGATGAGTCTAGGGGCTACGAGCAGTACTTA. Residues: CSARDESRGYEQYL.

This clonotype was recorded a few times. This chain uses TRBV5-1 with TRBJ2-5, with a possible D match to TRBD2 (6 bases). Deletions cut 2 bases from V and 11 bases from J, with 25 bases between. The CDR3 has 16 residues. Germline CDR1 and CDR2: SGHRS and YFSETQ. The CDR3 DNA is TGCGCCAGCAGCTTCGGGGGAGTGGCCCCTTACAATGAGCAGTACTTC. This gives the protein CASSFGGVAPYNEQYF. Using reference TRBV5-1 and TRBJ2-5 for the parts outside the CDR3, the full variable domain is KAGVTQTPRYLIKTRGQQVTLSCSPISGHRSVSWYQQTPGQGLQFLFEYFSETQRNKGNFPGRFSGRQFSNSRSEMNVSTLELGDSALYLCASSFGGVAPYNEQYFGPGTRLLVL.

The rearrangement joins TRBV6-1 to TRBJ2-7, with 11 nucleotides matching TRBD1. The CDR3 has 16 amino acids. Germline loops: CDR1 MNHNS, CDR2 SASEGT. V shed 9 bases, J shed 4 bases, and the junction held 14 bases outside the gene matches. CDR3 amino acids: CASHRDRGWDSYEQYF. The DNA of the CDR3 is TGTGCCAGTCACCGGGACAGGGGGTGGGATTCTTACGAGCAGTACTTC.

The gene calls are TRBV5-6 and TRBJ1-5, with a possible D match to TRBD1 (5 bases). CDR3 length equals 16 residues. Trimming stripped 4 bases from V and 3 bases from J, with 17 bases between. From germline, CDR1 is SGHDT and CDR2 YYEEEE. The DNA of the CDR3 is TGTGCCAGCAGCCTGAGGCCAGGGAGGTCCAATCAGCCCCAGCATTTT. Translating it yields CASSLRPGRSNQPQHF.